The source of this T cell receptor (beta chain) is a study of T cell changes during pregnancy in multiple sclerosis. This table comes from immunoSEQ multiplex PCR, and its TCRdb copy is limited to in-frame clones, with some not included. The sample lists roughly 60,000 clones; over 80% were seen once. V was cut by 1 base and J by 0 bases, with 8 bases left in between. The CDR3 runs 14 residues. Germline V gene sequence: CDR1 GTSNPN, CDR2 SVGIG (reference sequence). The rearrangement links TRBV30 to TRBJ2-3; a possible D gene is TRBD1 (5 bases). Sequencing was performed on CD4+ T cells from peripheral blood mononuclear cells, taken in the first trimester of pregnancy. This receptor was obtained from a female donor with multiple sclerosis, enrolled in a pregnancy study. CDR3 nucleotides: TGTGCCTGGAGTGCAGGGAAAAGCACAGATACGCAGTATTTT. The encoded protein is CAWSAGKSTDTQYF. The full variable domain, in which reference TRBV30 and TRBJ2-3 provide the parts outside the CDR3, is SQTIHQWPATLVQPVGSPLSLECTVEGTSNPNLYWYRQAAGRGLQLLFYSVGIGQISSEVPQNLSASRPQDRQFILSSKKLLLSDSGFYLCAWSAGKSTDTQYFGPGTRLTVL.